The present T cell receptor beta chain was sequenced within a study of beta chain features in type 1 diabetes. Regarding the study as a whole: Shorter TCRB CDR3s, moderately but significantly so, marked every one of the four CD4+ subsets in Type 1 diabetes patients.

As concerns this clone: What it binds is unknown.

The isolated RNA, all of it, was reverse transcribed, so expressed TCRB transcripts were what got sequenced. This table comes from immunoSEQ multiplex PCR, and its TCRdb copy is limited to in-frame clones, with some not included. In the table there are a few hundred thousand clones, roughly 16% of which are singletons. The receptor was derived from a man aged 30 to 45 with type 1 diabetes. Sequencing was carried out using naive CD4+ T cells from blood.

The CDR3: CASSLTGYEQYF. The CDR3 bases are TGTGCCAGCAGCTTGACTGGGTACGAGCAGTACTTC. The chain links TRBV5-4 to TRBJ2-7; D remains unclear. The CDR3 extends over 12 amino acids. Trimming took off 1 base at V and 4 bases at J, with 6 bases between the two ends. Germline V gene sequence: CDR1 SGHNT, CDR2 YYREEE (reference sequence).